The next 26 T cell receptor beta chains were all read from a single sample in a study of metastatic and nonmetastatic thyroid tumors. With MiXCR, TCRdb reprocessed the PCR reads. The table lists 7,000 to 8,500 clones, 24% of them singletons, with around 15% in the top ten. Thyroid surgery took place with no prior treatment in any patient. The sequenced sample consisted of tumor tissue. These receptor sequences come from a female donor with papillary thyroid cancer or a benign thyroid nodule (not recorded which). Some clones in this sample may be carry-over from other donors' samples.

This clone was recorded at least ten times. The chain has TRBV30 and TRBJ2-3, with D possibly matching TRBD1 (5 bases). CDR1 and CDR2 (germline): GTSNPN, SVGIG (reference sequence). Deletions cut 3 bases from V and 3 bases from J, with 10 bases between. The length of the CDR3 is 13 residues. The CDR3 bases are TGTGCCTGGAGCAGGGATAGTACAGATACGCAGTATTTT. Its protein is CAWSRDSTDTQYF.

The DNA for the CDR3 is TGTGCCAGCAGCCAAAATAACATGGAAGAGGATTTCTTT. This gives the protein CASSQNNMEEDFF. This chain connects TRBV12-3 or TRBV12-4 to TRBJ1-1; D call uncertain. Trimming left V 6 bases short and J 13 bases short, with 21 bases between. This CDR3 spans 13 amino acids.

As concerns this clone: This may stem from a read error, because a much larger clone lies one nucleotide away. The CDR3 here is CASSERCWGNQETQYF. The CDR3 nucleotides read TGTGCCAGCAGCGAAAGGTGTTGGGGCAATCAAGAGACCCAGTACTTC. This chain uses TRBV7-9 with TRBJ2-5, with D possibly matching TRBD1 (5 bases). Looked up from germline, CDR1 is SEHNR and CDR2 is FQNEAQ (reference sequence). The CDR3 has 16 residues. Trimming removed 5 bases from V and 2 bases from J, with 18 bases in between.

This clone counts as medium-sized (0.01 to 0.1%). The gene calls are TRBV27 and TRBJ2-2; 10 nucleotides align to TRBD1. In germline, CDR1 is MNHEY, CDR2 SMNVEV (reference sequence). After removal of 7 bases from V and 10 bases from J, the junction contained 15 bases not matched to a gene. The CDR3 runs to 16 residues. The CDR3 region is CASTPRQGAIITELFF. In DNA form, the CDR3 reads TGTGCCAGCACTCCTAGACAGGGGGCCATTATAACGGAGCTGTTTTTT.

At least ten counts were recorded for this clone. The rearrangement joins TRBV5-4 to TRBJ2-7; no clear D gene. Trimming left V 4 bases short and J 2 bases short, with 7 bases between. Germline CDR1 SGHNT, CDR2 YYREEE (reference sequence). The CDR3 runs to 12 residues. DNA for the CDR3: TGTGCCAGCAGCCAGGAGACCTACGAGCAGTACTTC. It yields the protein CASSQETYEQYF.

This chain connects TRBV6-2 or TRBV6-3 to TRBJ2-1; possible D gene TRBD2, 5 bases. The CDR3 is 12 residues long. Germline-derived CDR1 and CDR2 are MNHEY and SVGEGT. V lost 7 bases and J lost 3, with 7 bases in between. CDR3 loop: CASKDYYNEQFF. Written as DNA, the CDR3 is TGTGCCAGCAAAGACTACTACAATGAGCAGTTCTTC.

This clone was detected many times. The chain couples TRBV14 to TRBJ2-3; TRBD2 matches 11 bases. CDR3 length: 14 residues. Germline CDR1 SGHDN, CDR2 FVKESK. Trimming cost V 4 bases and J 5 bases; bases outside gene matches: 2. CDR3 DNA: TGTGCCAGCAGCCCGACTAGCGGGAAAGATACGCAGTATTTT. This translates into CASSPTSGKDTQYF.

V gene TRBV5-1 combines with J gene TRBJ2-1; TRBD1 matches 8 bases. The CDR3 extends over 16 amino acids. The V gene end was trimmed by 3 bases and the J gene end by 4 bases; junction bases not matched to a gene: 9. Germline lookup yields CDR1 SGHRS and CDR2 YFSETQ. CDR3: CASSSPPGQVYNEQFF. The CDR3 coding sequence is TGCGCCAGCAGCTCCCCACCGGGACAGGTTTACAATGAGCAGTTCTTC.

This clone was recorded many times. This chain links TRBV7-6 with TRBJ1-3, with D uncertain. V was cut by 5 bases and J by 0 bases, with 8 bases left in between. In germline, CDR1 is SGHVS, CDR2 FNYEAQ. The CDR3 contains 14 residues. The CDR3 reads CASSPHTSGNTIYF. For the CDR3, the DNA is TGTGCCAGCAGCCCTCACACCTCTGGAAACACCATATATTTT.

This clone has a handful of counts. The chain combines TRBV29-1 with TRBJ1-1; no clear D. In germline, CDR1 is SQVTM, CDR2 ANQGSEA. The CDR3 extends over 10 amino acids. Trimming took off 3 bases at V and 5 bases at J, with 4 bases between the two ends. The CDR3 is CSVDGTEAFF. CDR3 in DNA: TGCAGCGTTGACGGGACTGAAGCTTTCTTT.

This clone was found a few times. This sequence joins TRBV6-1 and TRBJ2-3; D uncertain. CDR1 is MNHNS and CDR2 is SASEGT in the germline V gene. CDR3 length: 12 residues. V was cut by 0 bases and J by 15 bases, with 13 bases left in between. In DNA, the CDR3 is TGTGCCAGCAGTGAAGCTTCCGATACACATTATTTT. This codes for CASSEASDTHYF.

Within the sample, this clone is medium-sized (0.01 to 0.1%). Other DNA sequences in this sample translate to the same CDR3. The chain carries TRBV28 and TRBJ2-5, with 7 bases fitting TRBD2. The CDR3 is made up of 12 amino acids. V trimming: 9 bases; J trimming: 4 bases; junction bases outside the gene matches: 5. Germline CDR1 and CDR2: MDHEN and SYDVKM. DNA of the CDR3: TGTGCCAGTTCCGAGCGGGGAGAGACCCAGTACTTC. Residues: CASSERGETQYF.

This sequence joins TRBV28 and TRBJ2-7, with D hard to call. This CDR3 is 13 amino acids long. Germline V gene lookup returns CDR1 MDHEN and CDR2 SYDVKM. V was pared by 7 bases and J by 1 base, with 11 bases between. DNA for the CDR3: TGTGCCAGCAAGTTCCCCCGGTCCTACGAGCAGTACTTC. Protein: CASKFPRSYEQYF.

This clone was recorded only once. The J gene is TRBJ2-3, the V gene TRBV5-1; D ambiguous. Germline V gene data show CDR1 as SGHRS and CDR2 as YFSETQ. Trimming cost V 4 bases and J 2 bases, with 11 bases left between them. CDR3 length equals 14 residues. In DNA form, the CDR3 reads TGCGCCAGCAGCCCCCGGGCAGACACAGATACGCAGTATTTT. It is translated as CASSPRADTDTQYF.

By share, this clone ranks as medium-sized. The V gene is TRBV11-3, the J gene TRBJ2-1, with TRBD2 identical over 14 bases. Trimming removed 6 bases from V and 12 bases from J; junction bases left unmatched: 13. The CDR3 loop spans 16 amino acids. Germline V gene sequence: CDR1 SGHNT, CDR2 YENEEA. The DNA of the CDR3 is TGTGCCAGCAGGACAACCGGGACTAGCGGGAGTGGTGGGCAGTTCTTC. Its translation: CASRTTGTSGSGGQFF.

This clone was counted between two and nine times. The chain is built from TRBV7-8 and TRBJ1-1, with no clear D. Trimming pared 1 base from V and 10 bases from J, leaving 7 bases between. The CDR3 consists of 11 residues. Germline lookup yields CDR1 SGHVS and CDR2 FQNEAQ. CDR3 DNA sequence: TGTGCCAGCAGCTTAGGGCACGTAGCTTTCTTT. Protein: CASSLGHVAFF.

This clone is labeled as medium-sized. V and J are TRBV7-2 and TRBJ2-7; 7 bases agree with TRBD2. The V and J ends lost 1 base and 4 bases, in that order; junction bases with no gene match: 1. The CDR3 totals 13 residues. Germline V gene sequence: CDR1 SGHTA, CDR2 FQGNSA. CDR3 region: CASSLVGGYEQYF. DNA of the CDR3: TGTGCCAGCAGCTTAGTGGGGGGGTACGAGCAGTACTTC.

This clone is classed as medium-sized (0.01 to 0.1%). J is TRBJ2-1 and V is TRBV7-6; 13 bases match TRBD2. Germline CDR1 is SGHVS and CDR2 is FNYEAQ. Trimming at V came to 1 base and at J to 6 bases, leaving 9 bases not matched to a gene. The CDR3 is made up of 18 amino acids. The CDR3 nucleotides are TGTGCCAGCAGCTTAGGGACTAGCGGGAGTGAGGGCGGCAATGAGCAGTTCTTC. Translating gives CASSLGTSGSEGGNEQFF.

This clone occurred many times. CDR3 residues: CASSQFGQANEKLFF. CDR3 DNA sequence: TGTGCCAGCAGCCAATTTGGGCAGGCTAATGAAAAACTGTTTTTT. The chain links TRBV14 to TRBJ1-4; D is uncertain. Germline V gene lookup returns CDR1 SGHDN and CDR2 FVKESK. Trimming pared 2 bases from V and 3 bases from J, leaving 10 bases between. The CDR3 runs 15 residues.

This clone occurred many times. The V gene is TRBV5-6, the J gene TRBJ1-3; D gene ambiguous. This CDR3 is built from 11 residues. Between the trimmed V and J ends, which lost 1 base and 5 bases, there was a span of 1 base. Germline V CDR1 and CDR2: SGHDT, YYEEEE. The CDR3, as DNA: TGTGCCAGCAGCTTGAGAAACACCATATATTTT. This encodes CASSLRNTIYF.

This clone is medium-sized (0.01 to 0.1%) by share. Written as DNA, the CDR3 is TGCAGTGCGTTACCGGGACAGGGACCGAACACTGAAGCTTTCTTT. The encoded protein is CSALPGQGPNTEAFF. The V and J genes are TRBV20-1 and TRBJ1-1; 9 nucleotides line up with TRBD1. The CDR3 runs to 15 residues. With 6 bases clipped from V and 1 base from J, the junction kept 9 bases outside the gene matches. CDR1 is DFQATT, CDR2 SNEGSKA, per germline (reference sequence).

CDR3 coding DNA: TGTGCCAGCAGTGTCTCAGACACTAGAGTCTATGGCTACACCTTC. Protein product: CASSVSDTRVYGYTF. This sequence joins TRBV2 and TRBJ1-2; D is unresolved. The ends were cut back, 4 bases at V and 4 bases at J, with 16 bases in the middle. Germline V gene lookup returns CDR1 SNHLY and CDR2 FYNNEI. This CDR3 has 15 residues.

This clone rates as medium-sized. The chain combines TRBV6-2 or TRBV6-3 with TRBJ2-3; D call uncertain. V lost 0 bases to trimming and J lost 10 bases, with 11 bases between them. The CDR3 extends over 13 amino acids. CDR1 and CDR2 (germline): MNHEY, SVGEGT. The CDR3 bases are TGTGCCAGCAGTTACTCGTTCCAGGCGGCGCAGTATTTT. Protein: CASSYSFQAAQYF.

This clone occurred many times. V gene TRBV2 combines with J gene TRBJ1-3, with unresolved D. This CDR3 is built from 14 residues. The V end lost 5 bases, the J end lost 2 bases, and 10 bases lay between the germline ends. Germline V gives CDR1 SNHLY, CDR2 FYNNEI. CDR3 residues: CASSLRFTGNTIYF. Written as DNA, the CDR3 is TGTGCCAGCAGTCTCCGGTTTACTGGAAACACCATATATTTT. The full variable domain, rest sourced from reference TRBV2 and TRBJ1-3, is EPEVTQTPSHQVTQMGQEVILRCVPISNHLYFYWYRQILGQKVEFLVSFYNNEISEKSEIFDDQFSVERPDGSNFTLKIRSTKLEDSAMYFCASSLRFTGNTIYFGEGSWLTVV.

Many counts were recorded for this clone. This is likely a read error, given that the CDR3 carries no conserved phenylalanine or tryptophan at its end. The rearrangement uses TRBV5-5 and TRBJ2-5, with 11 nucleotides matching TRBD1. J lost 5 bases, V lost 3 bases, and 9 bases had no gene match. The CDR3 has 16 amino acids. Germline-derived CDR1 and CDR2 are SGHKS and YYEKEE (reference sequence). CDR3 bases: TGTGCCAGCAGCTCAACTGGGACAGGGGGGACGGAGACCCAGTACCTC. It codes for CASSSTGTGGTETQYL.

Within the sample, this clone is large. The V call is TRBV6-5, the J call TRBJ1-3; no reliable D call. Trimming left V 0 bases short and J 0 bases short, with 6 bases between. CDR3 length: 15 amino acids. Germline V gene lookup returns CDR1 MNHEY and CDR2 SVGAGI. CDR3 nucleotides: TGTGCCAGCAGTTACTCGCAGTACTCTGGAAACACCATATATTTT. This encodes CASSYSQYSGNTIYF.